This T cell receptor beta chain was identified during a study of CD8+ T cells in alopecia areata. Overall study: Tofacitinib therapy lasting 6 to 18 months was followed by 6 months off drug. General study findings and limits: Scalp samples also yield sequences of resident alphabeta T cells from normal skin.

The CDR3 spans 16 residues. Looked up from germline, CDR1 is MNHNS and CDR2 is SASEGT. Trimming cost V 1 base and J 4 bases, with 14 bases left between them. This clone has a single count. The antigen is unknown. Following RNA extraction, reverse transcription yielded cDNA that acted as the sequencing template. Using immunoSEQ multiplex PCR, the repertoire was profiled, and TCRdb retains in-frame clones only, with some absent. The sample has 6,500 to 10,000 clones; about three fifths are singletons. Peripheral blood samples and lesional scalp punch biopsies were obtained from alopecia areata patients. The receptor's source is a human donor with alopecia areata. Sequenced here: skin, sampled at week 0. The V call is TRBV6-1, the J call TRBJ2-1; no definite D call. The CDR3 protein is CASSEVGRGTYNEQFF. In DNA, the CDR3 is TGTGCCAGCAGTGAAGTCGGTCGTGGCACATACAATGAGCAGTTCTTC.